This TCR beta chain comes out of a study of shared clonotypes between healthy human individuals. Broader study findings: Generation of non-shared clonotypes was less probable than generation of clonotypes shared by all four donors. Clonotype sharing among donors, it was expected, would be affected by sequencing depth.

CDR1 is GTSNPN, CDR2 SVGIG, per germline (reference sequence). V trimming: 0 bases; J trimming: 7 bases; junction bases outside the gene matches: 6. This CDR3 has 15 amino acids. Naive CD8 populations comprised CD45RO-negative cells positively selected for CCR7, excluding terminally differentiated effector memory CD45RA+ cells. Comment on this clone: What it recognizes is unknown.

This table comes from immunoSEQ multiplex PCR, and its TCRdb copy is limited to in-frame clones, with some not included. The data contain about 2 million clones, about 95% of them seen just once; the ten biggest clones take up around 1.1%. The gene calls are TRBV30 and TRBJ1-6, with 7 bases fitting TRBD1. The sequenced sample consisted of naive CD8+ T cells sorted from blood. The TCR comes from a man between 18 and 35 years old in good health. Here the CDR3 reads CAWSVTGATNSPLHF. In DNA form, the CDR3 reads TGTGCCTGGAGTGTAACAGGGGCAACAAATTCACCCCTCCACTTT. The full variable domain, completed using reference TRBV30 and TRBJ1-6, is SQTIHQWPATLVQPVGSPLSLECTVEGTSNPNLYWYRQAAGRGLQLLFYSVGIGQISSEVPQNLSASRPQDRQFILSSKKLLLSDSGFYLCAWSVTGATNSPLHFGNGTRLTVT.